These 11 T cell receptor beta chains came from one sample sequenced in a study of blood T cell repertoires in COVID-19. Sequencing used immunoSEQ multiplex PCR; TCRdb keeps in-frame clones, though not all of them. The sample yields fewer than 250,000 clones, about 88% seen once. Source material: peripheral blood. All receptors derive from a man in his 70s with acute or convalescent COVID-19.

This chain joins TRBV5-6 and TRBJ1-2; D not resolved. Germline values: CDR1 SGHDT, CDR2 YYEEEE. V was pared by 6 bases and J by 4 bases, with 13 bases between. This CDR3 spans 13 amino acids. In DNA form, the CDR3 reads TGTGCCAGCACTTTGAGCTCCTCCTATGGCTACACCTTC. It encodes CASTLSSSYGYTF.

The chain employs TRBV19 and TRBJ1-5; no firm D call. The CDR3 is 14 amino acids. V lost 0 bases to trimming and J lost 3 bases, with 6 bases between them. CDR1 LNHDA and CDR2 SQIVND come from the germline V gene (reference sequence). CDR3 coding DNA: TGTGCCAGTAGTATAGACGGGTACAATCAGCCCCAGCATTTT. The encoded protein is CASSIDGYNQPQHF.

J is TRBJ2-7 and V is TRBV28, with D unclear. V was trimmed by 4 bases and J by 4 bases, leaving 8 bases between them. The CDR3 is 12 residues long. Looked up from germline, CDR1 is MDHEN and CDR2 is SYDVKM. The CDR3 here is CASSSVGYEQYF. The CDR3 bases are TGTGCCAGCAGTTCGGTCGGTTACGAGCAGTACTTC.

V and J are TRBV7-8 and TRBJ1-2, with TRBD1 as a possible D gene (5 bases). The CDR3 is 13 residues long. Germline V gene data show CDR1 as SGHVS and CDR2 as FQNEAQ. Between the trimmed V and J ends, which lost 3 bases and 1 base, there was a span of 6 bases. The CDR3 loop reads CASSLGGNYGYTF. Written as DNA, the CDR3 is TGTGCCAGCAGCTTGGGGGGTAACTATGGCTACACCTTC.

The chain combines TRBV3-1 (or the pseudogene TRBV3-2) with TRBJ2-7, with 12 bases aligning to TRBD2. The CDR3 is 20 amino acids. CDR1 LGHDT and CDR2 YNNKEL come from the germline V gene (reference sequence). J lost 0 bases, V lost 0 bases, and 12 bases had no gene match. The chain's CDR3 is CASSQDELAGGGPSSYEQYF. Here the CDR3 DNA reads TGTGCCAGCAGCCAAGATGAACTAGCGGGAGGAGGTCCCAGCTCCTACGAGCAGTACTTC.

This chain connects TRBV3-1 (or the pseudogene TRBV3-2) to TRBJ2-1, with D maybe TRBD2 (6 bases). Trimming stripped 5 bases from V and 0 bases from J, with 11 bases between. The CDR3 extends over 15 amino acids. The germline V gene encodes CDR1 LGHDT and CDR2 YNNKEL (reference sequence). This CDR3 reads CASSLADHSYNEQFF. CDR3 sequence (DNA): TGTGCCAGCAGCTTAGCGGACCACTCCTACAATGAGCAGTTCTTC.

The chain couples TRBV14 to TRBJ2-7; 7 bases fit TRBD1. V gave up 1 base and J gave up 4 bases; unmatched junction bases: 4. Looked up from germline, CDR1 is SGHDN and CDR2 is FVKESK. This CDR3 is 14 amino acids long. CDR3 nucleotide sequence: TGTGCCAGCAGCCAAGTACAGGGGCGGTACGAGCAGTACTTC. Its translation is CASSQVQGRYEQYF.

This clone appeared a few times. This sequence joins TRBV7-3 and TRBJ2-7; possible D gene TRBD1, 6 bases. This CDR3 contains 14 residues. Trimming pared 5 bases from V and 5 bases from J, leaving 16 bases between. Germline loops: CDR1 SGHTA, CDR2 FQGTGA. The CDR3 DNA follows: TGTGCCAGCAGCCCAGGGGTTTATTCCCACGAGCAGTACTTC. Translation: CASSPGVYSHEQYF.

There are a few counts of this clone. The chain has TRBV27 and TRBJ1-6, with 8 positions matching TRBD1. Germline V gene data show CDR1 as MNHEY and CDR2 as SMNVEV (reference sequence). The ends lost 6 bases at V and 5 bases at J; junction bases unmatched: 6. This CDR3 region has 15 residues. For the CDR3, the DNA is TGTGCCAGCAGGGACAGGGCCCTCCATAATTCACCCCTCCACTTT. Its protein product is CASRDRALHNSPLHF.

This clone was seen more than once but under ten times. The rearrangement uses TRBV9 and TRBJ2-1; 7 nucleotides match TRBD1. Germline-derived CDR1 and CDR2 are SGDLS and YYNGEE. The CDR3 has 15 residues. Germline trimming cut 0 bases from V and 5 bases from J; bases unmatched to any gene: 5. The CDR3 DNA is TGTGCCAGCAGCGTAGGGGGGACAGCAAACAATGAGCAGTTCTTC. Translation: CASSVGGTANNEQFF.

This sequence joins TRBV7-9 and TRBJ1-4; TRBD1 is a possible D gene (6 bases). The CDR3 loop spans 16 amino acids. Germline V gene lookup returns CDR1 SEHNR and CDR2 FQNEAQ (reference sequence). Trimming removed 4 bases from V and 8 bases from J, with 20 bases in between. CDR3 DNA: TGTGCCAGCAGCTCGCATAGGGTACAGGGTGGCGAAAAACTGTTTTTT. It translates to CASSSHRVQGGEKLFF.